This record looks at one T cell receptor (beta chain) sequence and its context. The record originates from a study of blood T cell repertoires in COVID-19. Study-wide background: Spain, Italy and the United States supplied samples that represented acute and convalescent COVID-19.

Using immunoSEQ multiplex PCR, the repertoire was profiled, and TCRdb retains in-frame clones only, with some absent. The table has around 180,000 clones, about 86% seen once. What was sequenced was peripheral blood. This TCR came from a man in his sixties or seventies with active or convalescent COVID-19.

The CDR3, as DNA: TGTGCCAGCAGCGGGGGACCGGGACTGCCCACAGATACGCAGTATTTT. Protein product: CASSGGPGLPTDTQYF. V gene TRBV9 combines with J gene TRBJ2-3; maybe TRBD2 (6 bases). This CDR3 has 16 residues. Per the germline V gene, CDR1 is SGDLS and CDR2 is YYNGEE. Trimming took 3 bases from V and 2 from J, leaving 16 bases between them.